Given below is one TCR beta chain in context. Losses at the gene ends were 5 bases for V and 2 bases for J; bases not matched to a gene: 5. There are 16 residues in the CDR3. Per germline, CDR1 SEHNR and CDR2 FQNEAQ (reference sequence). The entry originates in a study of blood T cell repertoires in COVID-19. Study-level information: From T cells, B-cell-depleted T cells, or PBMCs came the material, which was cDNA or gDNA.

Original processing notes: Reference gene primer amplification gave estimated nucleated cell counts. Libraries were prepared by immunoSEQ multiplex PCR; TCRdb keeps only in-frame clonotypes and omits some of them. The D gene and trimming were derived from the DNA, and the V and J assignments and clone size from that table. The sample has about 50,000 clones; more than 75% are singletons. The sample comprised peripheral blood. The sequence was collected from a woman aged 60-75 years with acute or convalescent COVID-19. The V and J genes are TRBV7-9 and TRBJ1-3; 11 nucleotides agree with TRBD1. CDR3: CASSRGQGATGNTIYF. The CDR3 DNA reads TGTGCCAGCAGCAGAGGACAGGGGGCTACTGGAAACACCATATATTTT.